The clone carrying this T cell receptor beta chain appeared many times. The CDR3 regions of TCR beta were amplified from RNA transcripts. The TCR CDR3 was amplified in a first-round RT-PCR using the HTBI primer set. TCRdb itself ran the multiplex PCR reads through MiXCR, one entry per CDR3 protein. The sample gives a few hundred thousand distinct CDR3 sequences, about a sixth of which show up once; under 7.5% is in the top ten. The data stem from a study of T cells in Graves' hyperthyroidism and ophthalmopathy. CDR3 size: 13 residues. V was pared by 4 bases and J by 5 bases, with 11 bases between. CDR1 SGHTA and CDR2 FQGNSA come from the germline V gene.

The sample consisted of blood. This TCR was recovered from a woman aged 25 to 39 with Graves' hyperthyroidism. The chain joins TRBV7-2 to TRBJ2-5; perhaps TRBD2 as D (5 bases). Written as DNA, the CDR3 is TGTGCCAGCAGCTGGACTGGCGCGGAGACCCAGTACTTC. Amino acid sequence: CASSWTGAETQYF. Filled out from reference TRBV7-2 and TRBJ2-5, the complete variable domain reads GAGVSQSPSNKVTEKGKDVELRCDPISGHTALYWYRQSLGQGLEFLIYFQGNSAPDKSGLPSDRFSAERTGGSVSTLTIQRTQQEDSAVYLCASSWTGAETQYFGPGTRLLVL.